One and the same sample provided the 22 T cell receptor beta chains below, sequenced in a study of TIL therapy for anti-PD-1-resistant metastatic lung cancer. Described time point: pre-treatment sample, taken before nivolumab and TIL therapy. The libraries were made with immunoSEQ v3. Clones were read by immunoSEQ multiplex PCR, and TCRdb kept only the in-frame ones, dropping some. The sample consists of under 60,000 clones, 70% to 90% of them appearing once. Source: blood, taken at baseline. Receptor source: a person aged 30 to 80 with non-small cell lung cancer.

This clone was seen just once. The chain is built from TRBV19 and TRBJ2-7; D may be TRBD2 (7 bases). V lost 3 bases and J lost 3, with 18 bases in between. The CDR3 loop spans 16 amino acids. Germline loops: CDR1 LNHDA, CDR2 SQIVND (reference sequence). CDR3 in amino acids: CASSIAGGRPHYEQYF. The CDR3 DNA reads as TGTGCCAGTAGTATTGCCGGGGGGCGACCTCACTACGAGCAGTACTTC.

This clone was detected only a few times. The rearrangement joins TRBV27 to TRBJ2-7; TRBD2 matches 10 bases. The V gene end was trimmed by 2 bases and the J gene end by 4 bases; junction bases not matched to a gene: 5. The CDR3 loop spans 15 amino acids. CDR1 and CDR2 (germline): MNHEY, SMNVEV (reference sequence). The CDR3: CASSLLASGSYEQYF. The DNA of the CDR3 is TGTGCCAGCAGTTTACTGGCTAGCGGGAGTTACGAGCAGTACTTC.

The rearrangement links TRBV6-2 or TRBV6-3 to TRBJ2-1, with TRBD2 identical over 9 bases. The V and J ends lost 6 bases and 7 bases, in that order; junction bases with no gene match: 10. The germline CDR1 and CDR2 sequences are MNHEY and SVGEGT. The CDR3 covers 15 residues. CDR3 sequence: CASSPSGTQGNEQFF. For the CDR3, the DNA is TGTGCCAGCAGCCCTAGCGGGACCCAGGGGAATGAGCAGTTCTTC.

The J gene is TRBJ1-1, the V gene TRBV9; 9 positions agree with TRBD1. This CDR3 contains 14 residues. Germline-derived CDR1 and CDR2 are SGDLS and YYNGEE. Trimming cost V 7 bases and J 11 bases; bases outside gene matches: 15. The CDR3 DNA follows: TGTGCCAGCGGCCCAGGGACAGGGTCGGATCAGGCTTTCTTT. Its translation is CASGPGTGSDQAFF.

The chain joins TRBV7-6 to TRBJ2-1, with 13 bases aligning to TRBD2. The CDR3 contains 18 residues. Looked up from germline, CDR1 is SGHVS and CDR2 is FNYEAQ. V dropped 5 bases and J dropped 0; count of bases not matched to a gene: 7. CDR3 loop: CASSMGLAGPYSYNEQFF. In nucleotides, the CDR3 is TGTGCCAGCAGCATGGGACTAGCGGGACCGTACTCCTACAATGAGCAGTTCTTC.

The V gene is TRBV24-1, the J gene TRBJ2-1, with D possibly matching TRBD2 (5 bases). Germline V lookup: CDR1 KGHDR, CDR2 SFDVKD. With 0 bases removed from V and 3 bases from J, the gap between germline ends came to 5 bases. The CDR3 is 14 residues long. In nucleotides, the CDR3 is TGTGCCACCAGTGATTTGACTAGCTACAATGAGCAGTTCTTC. This gives the protein CATSDLTSYNEQFF.

CDR3 residues: CALGSRVNQPQHF. CDR3 nucleotide sequence: TGTGCCTTGGGGAGCAGGGTTAATCAGCCCCAGCATTTT. J is TRBJ1-5 and V is TRBV2, with D possibly being TRBD1 (5 bases). This CDR3 comprises 13 residues. Germline CDR1 is SNHLY and CDR2 is FYNNEI. V lost 11 bases and J 4 bases, leaving 15 bases between the germline ends.

In its sample, this clone was seen a few times. The chain employs TRBV2 and TRBJ1-5; TRBD1 is a possible D gene (5 bases). This CDR3 has 14 amino acids. With 8 bases removed from V and 3 bases from J, the gap between germline ends came to 14 bases. Germline V gene lookup returns CDR1 SNHLY and CDR2 FYNNEI. The CDR3 sequence is CASSDSNYNQPQHF. The CDR3 coding sequence is TGTGCCAGCTCAGACAGTAACTACAATCAGCCCCAGCATTTT.

CDR3 bases: TGTGCCAGCAGGGAGACTAGCGGGGGAACGCAGTTCTTC. Translation gives CASRETSGGTQFF. This sequence joins TRBV2 and TRBJ2-1; TRBD2 matches 12 bases. Germline lookup yields CDR1 SNHLY and CDR2 FYNNEI. This CDR3 region has 13 residues. After removal of 6 bases from V and 12 bases from J, the junction contained 6 bases not matched to a gene.

The V call is TRBV4-3, the J call TRBJ2-4, with D possibly being TRBD1 (5 bases). The V gene lost 1 base and the J gene lost 3 bases, with 10 bases spanning the gap. CDR1 LGHNA and CDR2 YSLEER come from the germline V gene. The CDR3 consists of 15 residues. The CDR3 region is CASSQVQGGKNIQYF. CDR3 in DNA: TGCGCCAGCAGCCAAGTTCAGGGTGGCAAAAACATTCAGTACTTC.

This CDR3 is CASSHTGTGASEQYF. Here the CDR3 DNA reads TGTGCCAGCAGCCATACCGGGACAGGGGCGTCCGAGCAGTACTTC. V usage is TRBV3-1 (or the pseudogene TRBV3-2) and J usage is TRBJ2-7; 10 positions agree with TRBD1. CDR1 is LGHDT and CDR2 is YNNKEL in the germline V gene (reference sequence). The V and J ends lost 3 bases and 6 bases, in that order; junction bases with no gene match: 8. The CDR3 is made up of 15 amino acids.

CDR3 sequence (DNA): TGTGCCAGTAGTAAAGGGCCCCGTAATTCACCCCTCCACTTT. Translation: CASSKGPRNSPLHF. The chain is built from TRBV19 and TRBJ1-6; D is unclear. Germline V gene data show CDR1 as LNHDA and CDR2 as SQIVND (reference sequence). This CDR3 comprises 14 residues. V dropped 4 bases and J dropped 6 bases, with 10 bases sitting between them.

CDR3: CASSPPESGGALRGELFF. CDR3 coding DNA: TGTGCCAGCAGCCCCCCCGAGAGCGGGGGGGCCCTCAGGGGGGAGCTGTTTTTT. V is TRBV3-1 (or the pseudogene TRBV3-2) and J is TRBJ2-2; 10 nucleotides match TRBD2. With V trimmed by 4 bases and J by 8 bases, 16 bases remained unmatched. This CDR3 is 18 amino acids long. From germline, CDR1 is LGHDT and CDR2 YNNKEL (reference sequence).

The V and J genes are TRBV24-1 and TRBJ2-1, with 7 bases lining up with TRBD1. Losses at the gene ends were 4 bases for V and 4 bases for J; bases not matched to a gene: 12. The CDR3 runs 17 residues. CDR1 KGHDR and CDR2 SFDVKD come from the germline V gene. This chain's CDR3 is CATSEWGRQGLYNEQFF. The CDR3 bases are TGTGCCACCAGTGAATGGGGCCGACAGGGATTATACAATGAGCAGTTCTTC.

A single count supports this clone. The chain carries TRBV19 and TRBJ2-5; 10 bases line up with TRBD2. Per the germline V gene, CDR1 is LNHDA and CDR2 is SQIVND (reference sequence). This CDR3 has 15 residues. V was pared by 6 bases and J by 2 bases, with 6 bases of the junction left unmatched. The CDR3 DNA is TGTGCCAGTAGGAGCGAGCGGGGGGGGCAAGAGACCCAGTACTTC. Its protein product is CASRSERGGQETQYF.

This clone was detected once. The chain joins TRBV19 to TRBJ2-1, with D possibly being TRBD1 or TRBD2 (7 bases each). CDR3 length: 15 residues. Germline V gene lookup returns CDR1 LNHDA and CDR2 SQIVND (reference sequence). V dropped 4 bases and J dropped 7 bases, with 17 bases sitting between them. CDR3 bases: TGTGCCAGTAGTACAACTAGCGCAGGGGGAAATGAGCAGTTCTTC. Its translation: CASSTTSAGGNEQFF.

V and J are TRBV18 and TRBJ2-5; no clear D. The CDR3 is made up of 12 amino acids. Germline CDR1 reads KGHSH; CDR2 reads LQKENI. The V and J ends lost 3 bases and 2 bases respectively, with 4 bases between them. CDR3 DNA: TGTGCCAGCTCACCTAGTCAAGAGACCCAGTACTTC. It yields the protein CASSPSQETQYF. Combining the CDR3 with reference TRBV18 and TRBJ2-5 gives the whole variable domain NAGVMQNPRHLVRRRGQEARLRCSPMKGHSHVYWYRQLPEEGLKFMVYLQKENIIDESGMPKERFSAEFPKEGPSILRIQQVVRGDSAAYFCASSPSQETQYFGPGTRLLVL.

This rearrangement joins TRBV18 to TRBJ1-1; D is uncertain. The CDR3 length is 15 residues. V was trimmed by 0 bases and J by 1 base, leaving 9 bases between them. Germline V CDR1 and CDR2: KGHSH, LQKENI. CDR3: CASSPPGRQNTEAFF. The CDR3 DNA reads as TGTGCCAGCTCACCACCGGGCCGGCAGAACACTGAAGCTTTCTTT. The variable domain in full, with the rest retrieved from reference TRBV18 and TRBJ1-1, is NAGVMQNPRHLVRRRGQEARLRCSPMKGHSHVYWYRQLPEEGLKFMVYLQKENIIDESGMPKERFSAEFPKEGPSILRIQQVVRGDSAAYFCASSPPGRQNTEAFFGQGTRLTVV.

The DNA for the CDR3 is TGTGCCAGCAGCTTGGAAGAGACCCAGTACTTC. Residues: CASSLEETQYF. The genes are TRBV5-4 and TRBJ2-5, with D uncertain. The V and J ends lost 0 bases and 3 bases respectively, with 0 bases between them. Germline values: CDR1 SGHNT, CDR2 YYREEE (reference sequence). The CDR3 consists of 11 residues. The variable domain in full, with the rest retrieved from reference TRBV5-4 and TRBJ2-5, is ETGVTQSPTHLIKTRGQQVTLRCSSQSGHNTVSWYQQALGQGPQFIFQYYREEENGRGNFPPRFSGLQFPNYSSELNVNALELDDSALYLCASSLEETQYFGPGTRLLVL.

The chain links TRBV12-3 or TRBV12-4 to TRBJ2-3, with D unclear. V lost 3 bases and J 3 bases, leaving 7 bases between the germline ends. The CDR3 is made up of 13 amino acids. The CDR3 DNA follows: TGTGCCAGCAGTTTTCGCCCGACAGATACGCAGTATTTT. Amino acids: CASSFRPTDTQYF.

The chain is built from TRBV15 and TRBJ2-5; D ambiguous. Germline V gene data show CDR1 as LNHNV and CDR2 as YYDKDF (reference sequence). V was shortened by 0 bases and J by 5 bases, with 16 bases between the two germline ends. The CDR3 runs 16 residues. CDR3 protein: CATSRDIVGYSETQYF. CDR3 nucleotide sequence: TGTGCCACCAGCAGAGATATCGTTGGGTATTCGGAGACCCAGTACTTC.

J is TRBJ1-5 and V is TRBV19, with D possibly matching TRBD1 (5 bases). V was trimmed by 4 bases and J by 0 bases, leaving 13 bases between them. The CDR3 sequence is 16 residues long. Germline CDR1 and CDR2: LNHDA and SQIVND (reference sequence). The CDR3 sequence: CASSRAGRDSNQPQHF. The CDR3 DNA reads as TGTGCCAGTAGTAGGGCAGGGAGAGATAGCAATCAGCCCCAGCATTTT.